These 3 T cell receptor beta chains were all obtained from the same sample, sequenced in a study of blood T cell repertoires in COVID-19. The repertoire was sequenced with immunoSEQ multiplex PCR; TCRdb's copy has only in-frame clones and lacks some. Among around 300,000 clones listed, 75% to 95% were seen once. The sequencing sample was made of peripheral blood. The receptor set was obtained from a woman under 40 with COVID-19, enrolled during active disease.

The chain uses TRBV6-1 and TRBJ1-5; TRBD1 is a possible D gene (5 bases). This CDR3 region has 18 residues. Trimming pared 3 bases from V and 4 bases from J, leaving 22 bases between. Germline loops: CDR1 MNHNS, CDR2 SASEGT. The CDR3 coding sequence is TGTGCCAGCAGTGATTACCGGACACTCCGAAGGGGAAATCAGCCCCAGCATTTT. Its protein product is CASSDYRTLRRGNQPQHF.

This chain uses TRBV11-2 with TRBJ2-7, with TRBD1 matching over 9 bases. Germline V gives CDR1 SGHAT, CDR2 FQNNGV. The CDR3 totals 14 residues. Trimming removed 3 bases from V and 3 bases from J; junction bases left unmatched: 3. For the CDR3, the DNA is TGTGCCAGCAGCTTTGGGACAGGGCACTACGAGCAGTACTTC. This codes for CASSFGTGHYEQYF.

The chain is built from TRBV2 and TRBJ2-5, with D perhaps TRBD2 (5 bases). CDR1 is SNHLY and CDR2 is FYNNEI in the germline V gene. The length of the CDR3 is 16 residues. Between the trimmed V and J ends, which lost 4 bases and 1 base, there was a span of 16 bases. In DNA, the CDR3 is TGTGCCAGCAGTGGAGGCGGGCGGCTGTTCCAAGAGACCCAGTACTTC. Encoded protein: CASSGGGRLFQETQYF.